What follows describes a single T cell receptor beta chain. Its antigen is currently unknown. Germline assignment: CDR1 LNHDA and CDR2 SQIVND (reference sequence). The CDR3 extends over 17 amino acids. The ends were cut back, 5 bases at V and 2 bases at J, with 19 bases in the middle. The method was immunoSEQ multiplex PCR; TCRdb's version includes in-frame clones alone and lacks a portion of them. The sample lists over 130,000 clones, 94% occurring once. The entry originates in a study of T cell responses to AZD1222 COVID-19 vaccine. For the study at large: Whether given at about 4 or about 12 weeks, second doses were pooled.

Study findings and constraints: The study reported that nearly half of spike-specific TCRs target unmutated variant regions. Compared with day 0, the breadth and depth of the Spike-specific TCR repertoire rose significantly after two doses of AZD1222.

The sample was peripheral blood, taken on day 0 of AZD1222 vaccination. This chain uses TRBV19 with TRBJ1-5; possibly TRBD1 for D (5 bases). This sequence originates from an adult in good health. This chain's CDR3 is CASSPPPQVRGNQPQHF. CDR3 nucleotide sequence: TGTGCCAGTAGTCCACCCCCACAGGTCAGGGGCAATCAGCCCCAGCATTTT.